The rows below give T cell receptor beta chains drawn from one sample of a study of Ad26.COV2.S vaccination and SARS-CoV-2 variants. TCRdb's table, derived via immunoSEQ multiplex PCR, lists solely in-frame clones and lacks some. The table records under 600,000 clones, roughly 87% of them present only once. The starting material was peripheral blood, obtained in a trial of Ad26.COV2.S vaccine versus placebo. The receptors originated from a person between 18 and 59 years old who received the Ad26.COV2.S COVID-19 vaccine or a placebo. CDR3s include the opening cysteine and the closing phenylalanine or tryptophan. Each record gives: J gene, D gene, V gene, clone size, CDR3 protein, CDR3 DNA. The D gene is left open where the match is weak. Clone size is stated in some rows and not others, as once, few, many or a class when expanded.

j_gene: TRBJ2-2; d_gene: TRBD1; v_gene: TRBV30; abundance: NA; CDR3aa: CAWTSRGQGSGELFF; CDR3nt: TGTGCCTGGACCTCTCGGGGACAGGGGTCCGGGGAGCTGTTTTTT
j_gene: TRBJ2-1; d_gene: TRBD1; v_gene: TRBV29-1; abundance: NA; CDR3aa: CSARTGDVQFF; CDR3nt: TGCAGCGCAAGGACAGGGGATGTGCAGTTCTTC
j_gene: TRBJ1-1; d_gene: NA; v_gene: TRBV15; abundance: NA; CDR3aa: CATSRANTEAFF; CDR3nt: TGTGCCACCAGCAGGGCGAACACTGAAGCTTTCTTT
j_gene: TRBJ2-3; d_gene: TRBD2; v_gene: TRBV3-1/TRBV3-2; abundance: NA; CDR3aa: CASSHSGTSAFTDTQYF; CDR3nt: TGTGCCAGCAGCCATTCCGGGACTAGCGCGTTCACAGATACGCAGTATTTT
j_gene: TRBJ2-7; d_gene: TRBD1; v_gene: TRBV28; abundance: NA; CDR3aa: CASSSGDSIYEQYF; CDR3nt: TGTGCCAGCAGTTCCGGGGACAGCATATACGAGCAGTACTTC
j_gene: TRBJ1-6; d_gene: NA; v_gene: TRBV12-3/TRBV12-4; abundance: NA; CDR3aa: CASRGYQSPLHF; CDR3nt: TGTGCCAGCAGGGGCTATCAGTCACCCCTCCACTTT
j_gene: TRBJ2-3; d_gene: NA; v_gene: TRBV5-5; abundance: NA; CDR3aa: CASSLGADTQYF; CDR3nt: TGTGCCAGCAGCTTGGGGGCGGATACGCAGTATTTT
j_gene: TRBJ1-1; d_gene: NA; v_gene: TRBV25-1; abundance: NA; CDR3aa: CASSDPRTMNTEAFF; CDR3nt: TGTGCCAGCAGTGATCCCCGGACGATGAACACTGAAGCTTTCTTT
j_gene: TRBJ2-2; d_gene: TRBD1; v_gene: TRBV5-6; abundance: NA; CDR3aa: CASSLWDRGTGELFF; CDR3nt: TGTGCCAGCAGCTTATGGGACAGGGGGACCGGGGAGCTGTTTTTT
j_gene: TRBJ2-3; d_gene: TRBD1; v_gene: TRBV19; abundance: NA; CDR3aa: CASSFGTARLSTDTQYF; CDR3nt: TGTGCCAGTAGTTTCGGGACAGCACGTCTTAGCACAGATACGCAGTATTTT
j_gene: TRBJ1-2; d_gene: TRBD1; v_gene: TRBV6-2/TRBV6-3; abundance: few; CDR3aa: CASSYETGGWGYTF; CDR3nt: TGTGCCAGCAGTTACGAGACAGGGGGCTGGGGCTACACCTTC
j_gene: TRBJ2-1; d_gene: NA; v_gene: TRBV2; abundance: NA; CDR3aa: CASGTYNEQFF; CDR3nt: TGTGCCAGCGGAACCTACAATGAGCAGTTCTTC
j_gene: TRBJ2-1; d_gene: NA; v_gene: TRBV11-2; abundance: NA; CDR3aa: CASTQRGGGGGSYNEQFF; CDR3nt: TGTGCCAGCACCCAAAGAGGAGGCGGGGGCGGGTCCTACAATGAGCAGTTCTTC
j_gene: TRBJ2-3; d_gene: NA; v_gene: TRBV11-3; abundance: NA; CDR3aa: CASSPGQILDTQYF; CDR3nt: TGTGCCAGCAGCCCAGGGCAGATATTAGATACGCAGTATTTT
j_gene: TRBJ2-7; d_gene: NA; v_gene: TRBV15; abundance: NA; CDR3aa: CATSKGRLSGNEQYF; CDR3nt: TGTGCCACCAGCAAGGGTCGTCTCTCGGGTAACGAGCAGTACTTC
j_gene: TRBJ2-2; d_gene: NA; v_gene: TRBV9; abundance: NA; CDR3aa: CASSVASGVTTGELFF; CDR3nt: TGTGCCAGCAGCGTAGCCTCAGGGGTTACAACCGGGGAGCTGTTTTTT
j_gene: TRBJ2-1; d_gene: NA; v_gene: TRBV16; abundance: NA; CDR3aa: CASTDQGSVNEQFF; CDR3nt: TGTGCCAGCACAGATCAGGGTTCGGTGAATGAGCAGTTCTTC
j_gene: TRBJ1-1; d_gene: NA; v_gene: TRBV7-2; abundance: NA; CDR3aa: CASSLARVNTEAFF; CDR3nt: TGTGCCAGCAGCTTAGCCCGGGTGAACACTGAAGCTTTCTTT
j_gene: TRBJ2-2; d_gene: NA; v_gene: TRBV5-4; abundance: NA; CDR3aa: CASSPRAPLSTGELFF; CDR3nt: TGTGCCAGCAGCCCGCGGGCCCCCTTGAGCACCGGGGAGCTGTTTTTT
j_gene: TRBJ1-3; d_gene: TRBD1; v_gene: TRBV3-1/TRBV3-2; abundance: NA; CDR3aa: CASSLEVTGPGNTIYF; CDR3nt: TGTGCCAGCAGCCTTGAGGTGACAGGGCCTGGAAACACCATATATTTT
j_gene: TRBJ2-2; d_gene: NA; v_gene: TRBV19; abundance: NA; CDR3aa: CATRRDKGIQNTGELFF; CDR3nt: TGTGCCACTCGCCGGGACAAGGGGATTCAGAACACCGGGGAGCTGTTTTTT
j_gene: TRBJ1-2; d_gene: NA; v_gene: TRBV3-1/TRBV3-2; abundance: NA; CDR3aa: CASSQHTSGGDYGYTF; CDR3nt: TGTGCCAGCAGCCAACACACCTCCGGGGGAGACTATGGCTACACCTTC
j_gene: TRBJ2-1; d_gene: TRBD1; v_gene: TRBV7-9; abundance: NA; CDR3aa: CASSLGPGTGELFF; CDR3nt: TGTGCCAGCAGCTTAGGCCCCGGGACAGGGGAGCTGTTCTTC
j_gene: TRBJ1-4; d_gene: TRBD1; v_gene: TRBV18; abundance: NA; CDR3aa: CASSRGTGGYEKLFF; CDR3nt: TGTGCCAGCTCACGTGGGACAGGGGGCTATGAAAAACTGTTTTTT
j_gene: TRBJ2-5; d_gene: NA; v_gene: TRBV14; abundance: NA; CDR3aa: CASSQFVGSETQYF; CDR3nt: TGTGCCAGCAGCCAATTTGTGGGATCGGAGACCCAGTACTTC
j_gene: TRBJ2-7; d_gene: TRBD1; v_gene: TRBV24-1; abundance: NA; CDR3aa: CATSGTGSKQYF; CDR3nt: TGTGCCACCTCCGGGACAGGGTCTAAGCAGTACTTC
j_gene: TRBJ1-2; d_gene: NA; v_gene: TRBV19; abundance: NA; CDR3aa: CASSEGPICTF; CDR3nt: TGTGCCAGTAGCGAGGGGCCAATATGCACCTTC
j_gene: TRBJ2-5; d_gene: TRBD2; v_gene: TRBV5-1; abundance: NA; CDR3aa: CASSWPGLAGVSQETQYF; CDR3nt: TGCGCCAGCAGCTGGCCGGGACTAGCGGGAGTAAGCCAAGAGACCCAGTACTTC
j_gene: TRBJ1-1; d_gene: TRBD1; v_gene: TRBV6-6; abundance: NA; CDR3aa: CASTDRRQGVGTEAFF; CDR3nt: TGTGCCAGCACCGACCGCCGACAGGGGGTGGGAACTGAAGCTTTCTTT
j_gene: TRBJ1-5; d_gene: NA; v_gene: TRBV28; abundance: few; CDR3aa: CASSLGQSWAQHF; CDR3nt: TGTGCCAGCAGTTTAGGACAGTCCTGGGCCCAGCATTTT
j_gene: TRBJ1-1; d_gene: TRBD1; v_gene: TRBV7-8; abundance: NA; CDR3aa: CASSSDRVNTEAFF; CDR3nt: TGTGCCAGCAGCTCCGACAGGGTGAACACTGAAGCTTTCTTT
j_gene: TRBJ2-3; d_gene: NA; v_gene: TRBV6-5; abundance: NA; CDR3aa: CASSYSGGLTDTQYF; CDR3nt: TGTGCCAGCAGTTACTCTGGCGGGCTCACAGATACGCAGTATTTT
j_gene: TRBJ1-3; d_gene: NA; v_gene: TRBV19; abundance: NA; CDR3aa: CASSTRTAPGNTIYF; CDR3nt: TGTGCCAGTAGTACCCGGACAGCACCTGGAAACACCATATATTTT
j_gene: TRBJ1-5; d_gene: NA; v_gene: TRBV19; abundance: NA; CDR3aa: CASSRAGFSNQPQHF; CDR3nt: TGTGCCAGTAGTAGAGCAGGGTTCAGCAATCAGCCCCAGCATTTT
j_gene: TRBJ1-4; d_gene: TRBD1; v_gene: TRBV6-2/TRBV6-3; abundance: NA; CDR3aa: CASSHRGLREKLFF; CDR3nt: TGTGCCAGCAGTCACAGGGGGCTAAGGGAAAAACTGTTTTTT
j_gene: TRBJ1-6; d_gene: NA; v_gene: TRBV6-1; abundance: NA; CDR3aa: CASSEVSGSPLHF; CDR3nt: TGTGCCAGCAGTGAAGTGTCGGGTTCACCCCTCCACTTT
j_gene: TRBJ2-1; d_gene: NA; v_gene: TRBV12-3/TRBV12-4; abundance: NA; CDR3aa: CASSYRDNNEQFF; CDR3nt: TGTGCCAGCAGTTATAGGGACAACAATGAGCAGTTCTTC